This entry concerns a single TCR beta chain. This sample was taken from a study of blood T cell repertoires in COVID-19. About the research overall: Acute and convalescent COVID-19 specimens originated in the United States, Italy and Spain. T cells, B-cell-depleted T cells, or PBMCs provided the cDNA or gDNA that served as material.

Under the authors' procedure: It was from reference gene primer amplification that nucleated cell counts were estimated. Profiled with immunoSEQ multiplex PCR; TCRdb holds only in-frame clones, not every one. That table supplies the V and J calls and clone size; D and trimming were determined from the DNA. The sample holds some 130,000 clones, 60% to 80% seen once. The V gene end was trimmed by 2 bases and the J gene end by 8 bases; junction bases not matched to a gene: 10. The CDR3 is 16 residues long. Per germline, CDR1 SGHAT and CDR2 FQNNGV. The chain couples TRBV11-2 to TRBJ2-4; 9 positions match TRBD1. Sequencing input: peripheral blood. This receptor was taken from a man aged 55 to 70 who had recovered from COVID-19. Here the CDR3 reads CASSLQSPGQGDIQYF. For the CDR3, the DNA is TGTGCCAGCAGCTTACAGTCTCCGGGACAGGGAGACATTCAGTACTTC.